The entry below describes one TCR beta chain. The data belong to a study of blood T cell repertoires in COVID-19. Study overall: Samples representing acute and convalescent COVID-19 were sourced from the United States, Italy and Spain.

Authors' analysis steps: Scientists estimated how many nucleated cells there were by amplifying reference gene primers. Libraries were prepared by immunoSEQ multiplex PCR; TCRdb keeps only in-frame clonotypes and omits some of them. That table furnishes V, J and clone size, whereas the DNA furnished D and trimming. The sample consists of 110,000 to 150,000 clones, more than 75% of them appearing once. Germline V gene lookup returns CDR1 MNHEY and CDR2 SMNVEV (reference sequence). Trimming stripped 2 bases from V and 2 bases from J, with 11 bases between. The CDR3 is 15 amino acids. The chain has TRBV27 and TRBJ2-3; weak D call: TRBD2 (5 bases). This TCR derives from a woman aged 45-65 years with acute or convalescent COVID-19. The sequenced material came from peripheral blood. The CDR3 sequence is CASSLGPRVTDTQYF. DNA of the CDR3: TGTGCCAGCAGTTTAGGCCCGAGGGTCACAGATACGCAGTATTTT.